One sample yielded the 22 T cell receptor beta chains listed below, sequenced in a study of human T cells and chemical hapten exposure. The sample's time point: healthy volunteer bleed at 2 weeks. Whole blood, unfractionated, served as the material for total RNA extraction. One entry per CDR3 protein results from TCRdb running MiXCR on the RACE reads. The repertoire holds around 130,000 distinct CDR3 sequences, with 8.5% to 9.5% as singletons. The sequencing input was whole blood. These receptors all come from a male donor in good health. Some clones in this sample may be carry-over from other donors' samples.

The V gene is TRBV7-2, the J gene TRBJ2-2, with TRBD1 as a possible D gene (5 bases). The CDR3 spans 14 residues. Germline CDR1 is SGHTA and CDR2 is FQGNSA. Trimming left V 5 bases short and J 6 bases short, with 13 bases between. CDR3 in amino acids: CASSAVVGAGELFF. The CDR3 coding sequence is TGTGCCAGCAGCGCCGTTGTAGGGGCCGGGGAGCTGTTTTTT.

This clonotype was seen repeatedly, ten times or more. The rearrangement joins TRBV11-1 to TRBJ2-1; 7 bases are shared with TRBD1. The CDR3 length is 15 residues. V trimming: 4 bases; J trimming: 10 bases; junction bases outside the gene matches: 13. Germline CDR1 is SGHAT and CDR2 is FQDESV (reference sequence). CDR3 residues: CASSSTYDRVGEQFF. CDR3 DNA: TGTGCCAGCAGCTCCACCTATGACAGGGTAGGCGAGCAGTTCTTC.

There are a few counts of this clonotype. This rearrangement joins TRBV9 to TRBJ2-2, with 7 bases matching TRBD1. This CDR3 comprises 16 residues. Germline CDR1 reads SGDLS; CDR2 reads YYNGEE. The V and J ends lost 4 bases and 4 bases, in that order; junction bases with no gene match: 10. CDR3 sequence: CASSSWTGEITGELFF. Written as DNA, the CDR3 is TGTGCCAGCAGCAGTTGGACAGGAGAGATCACCGGGGAGCTGTTTTTT.

The chain uses TRBV4-3 and TRBJ1-2, with D perhaps matching TRBD1 (5 bases). The CDR3 extends over 14 amino acids. The ends were cut back, 1 base at V and 8 bases at J, with 14 bases in the middle. Germline-derived CDR1 and CDR2 are LGHNA and YSLEER. For the CDR3, the DNA is TGCGCCAGCAGCCAAGGGGGCGCCTCTGGGGGCTACACCTTC. Protein: CASSQGGASGGYTF.

This clonotype was detected a few times. The chain joins TRBV7-9 to TRBJ2-1; the match to TRBD1 covers 7 bases. Germline V gene lookup returns CDR1 SEHNR and CDR2 FQNEAQ (reference sequence). The CDR3 loop spans 15 amino acids. V was clipped by 4 bases and J by 1 base; unmatched bases: 4. The CDR3: CASSSDRVSYNEQFF. The CDR3 DNA is TGTGCCAGCAGCTCAGACAGGGTATCCTACAATGAGCAGTTCTTC.

This chain connects TRBV9 to TRBJ2-3, with TRBD2 matching over 7 bases. The ends lost 0 bases at V and 0 bases at J; junction bases unmatched: 16. The CDR3 is made up of 20 amino acids. Germline V lookup: CDR1 SGDLS, CDR2 YYNGEE. The CDR3: CASSVAATPTRGLSTDTQYF. In nucleotides, the CDR3 is TGTGCCAGCAGCGTAGCCGCTACTCCAACGCGGGGGTTGAGCACAGATACGCAGTATTTT.

This clonotype has ten or more counts. The rearrangement joins TRBV7-8 to TRBJ2-1, with D perhaps matching TRBD1 (6 bases). The germline gives CDR1 SGHVS, CDR2 FQNEAQ. The CDR3 extends over 14 amino acids. Trimming took 2 bases from V and 5 from J, leaving 10 bases between them. The CDR3, as DNA: TGTGCCAGCAGCTTAAACAGGGTTCACAATGAGCAGTTCTTC. It is translated as CASSLNRVHNEQFF.

About this clonotype itself: A single base separates this from a much larger clone, so it may be a read error. The chain uses TRBV18 and TRBJ1-1; 8 bases line up with TRBD1. Germline loops: CDR1 KGHSH, CDR2 LQKENI. The CDR3 sequence is 15 residues long. This CDR3 reads CASSPLGQGNTKAFF. The DNA for the CDR3 is TGTGCCAGCTCACCGCTCGGACAGGGCAACACTAAAGCTTTCTTT.

In this sample, this clonotype turned up many times. V is TRBV20-1 and J is TRBJ2-2, with D perhaps assigned TRBD1 or TRBD2 (6 bases each). V shed 5 bases and J shed 1 base, with 11 bases lying between them. Per germline, CDR1 DFQATT and CDR2 SNEGSKA (reference sequence). The CDR3 contains 14 residues. CDR3 loop: CSAQGGRNTGELFF. The CDR3 nucleotides read TGCAGTGCTCAAGGGGGGAGGAACACCGGGGAGCTGTTTTTT.

The rearrangement links TRBV7-6 to TRBJ2-3; 11 nucleotides align to TRBD2. This CDR3 contains 19 residues. Germline values: CDR1 SGHVS, CDR2 FNYEAQ. J lost 2 bases, V lost 2 bases, and 12 bases had no gene match. DNA for the CDR3: TGTGCCAGCAGCTTACCATTAGCGGGAGGGCCTCGGGACACAGATACGCAGTATTTT. Protein product: CASSLPLAGGPRDTDTQYF. Looking up the rest from reference TRBV7-6 and TRBJ2-3 gives the full variable domain: GAGVSQSPRYKVTKRGQDVALRCDPISGHVSLYWYRQALGQGPEFLTYFNYEAQQDKSGLPNDRFSAERPEGSISTLTIQRTEQRDSAMYRCASSLPLAGGPRDTDTQYFGPGTRLTVL.

This clonotype has a handful of counts. The V call is TRBV4-3, the J call TRBJ2-7; 9 nucleotides match TRBD2. Germline V gene sequence: CDR1 LGHNA, CDR2 YSLEER. The CDR3 spans 15 residues. The V and J ends lost 0 bases and 3 bases, in that order; junction bases with no gene match: 3. CDR3 sequence reads: CASSQDNSGGYEQYF. In nucleotides, the CDR3 is TGCGCCAGCAGCCAAGATAATAGCGGGGGCTACGAGCAGTACTTC.

This clonotype has ten or more counts. The genes are TRBV27 and TRBJ2-2; 9 bases are a match to TRBD1. This CDR3 is 12 amino acids long. Per germline, CDR1 MNHEY and CDR2 SMNVEV (reference sequence). With V trimmed by 6 bases and J by 11 bases, 4 bases remained unmatched. CDR3 nucleotide sequence: TGTGCCAGCAGCAAGACAGGGGGAGAGCTGTTTTTT. Translated, it gives CASSKTGGELFF.

This clonotype was observed a few times. The V call is TRBV3-1, the J call TRBJ2-7; D remains unclear. Germline lookup yields CDR1 LGHDT and CDR2 YNNKEL (reference sequence). This CDR3 has 16 amino acids. V shed 0 bases and J shed 0 bases, with 12 bases lying between them. DNA for the CDR3: TGTGCCAGCAGCCAAGAAATTTCGAGGAGCTCCTACGAGCAGTACTTC. Translating gives CASSQEISRSSYEQYF.

This clonotype was picked up a small number of times. The chain employs TRBV12-3 or TRBV12-4 and TRBJ1-1; D is unclear. The CDR3 spans 11 residues. Deletions cut 3 bases from V and 6 bases from J, with 5 bases between. CDR3 amino acids: CASSFLSEAFF. The CDR3 DNA is TGTGCCAGCAGTTTTCTCTCTGAAGCTTTCTTT.

There are a few counts of this clonotype. The genes are TRBV7-2 and TRBJ2-5; 9 bases match TRBD1. Germline assignment: CDR1 SGHTA and CDR2 FQGNSA. The CDR3 covers 15 residues. The J segment lost 4 bases and the V segment lost 2 bases, leaving 5 bases of the junction unmatched. CDR3 sequence reads: CASSLITGGPETQYF. In DNA, the CDR3 is TGTGCCAGCAGCTTAATAACAGGGGGCCCAGAGACCCAGTACTTC.

V usage is TRBV10-3 and J usage is TRBJ2-7, with D perhaps matching TRBD1 (5 bases). Germline CDR1 ENHRY, CDR2 SYGVKD. The CDR3 runs to 13 residues. The V gene lost 4 bases and the J gene lost 5 bases, with 12 bases spanning the gap. For the CDR3, the DNA is TGTGCCATCAGTGGGACCGTAGGGGACGAGCAGTACTTC. It translates to CAISGTVGDEQYF.

This clonotype was counted ten times or more. This chain joins TRBV12-3 or TRBV12-4 and TRBJ1-4; 7 nucleotides line up with TRBD1. Trimming took 6 bases from V and 3 from J; bases not matched to a gene: 7. There are 15 residues in the CDR3. The CDR3 spells CASRPQTGSNEKLFF. The CDR3, as DNA: TGTGCCAGCAGGCCCCAGACAGGGTCTAATGAAAAACTGTTTTTT.

V is TRBV4-3 and J is TRBJ2-5; a possible D gene is TRBD1 (5 bases). Germline V gene lookup returns CDR1 LGHNA and CDR2 YSLEER. The CDR3 loop spans 15 amino acids. Trimming left V 0 bases short and J 2 bases short, with 10 bases between. The CDR3 reads CASSQDGASQETQYF. The CDR3 coding sequence is TGCGCCAGCAGCCAAGATGGGGCATCTCAAGAGACCCAGTACTTC.

In this sample, this clonotype turned up many times. The rearrangement joins TRBV20-1 to TRBJ2-7; 12 bases are a match to TRBD2. V shed 7 bases, J shed 0 bases, and the junction held 10 bases outside the gene matches. This CDR3 is built from 16 residues. Germline CDR1 DFQATT, CDR2 SNEGSKA (reference sequence). The CDR3: CSGASGREPGSYEQYF. As DNA, the CDR3 is TGCAGTGGGGCTAGCGGGAGGGAGCCCGGCTCCTACGAGCAGTACTTC.

The sample holds a few counts of this clonotype. This chain uses TRBV4-2 with TRBJ1-5, with 7 bases identical to TRBD1. Germline V lookup: CDR1 LGHNA, CDR2 YNFKEQ. The ends lost 0 bases at V and 4 bases at J; junction bases unmatched: 3. This CDR3 is 15 amino acids long. The DNA for the CDR3 is TGTGCCAGCAGCCAAGACGACAGGGATAATCAGCCCCAGCATTTT. It encodes CASSQDDRDNQPQHF.

The V call is TRBV12-3 or TRBV12-4, the J call TRBJ2-2; 7 bases agree with TRBD2. Germline trimming cut 2 bases from V and 4 bases from J; bases unmatched to any gene: 4. This CDR3 spans 15 amino acids. The CDR3 DNA follows: TGTGCCAGCAGTTTATGGGGGAGGGGCACCGGGGAGCTGTTTTTT. This codes for CASSLWGRGTGELFF.

This clonotype was detected ten times or more. This chain connects TRBV13 to TRBJ2-5, with unresolved D. This CDR3 has 13 residues. V gave up 3 bases and J gave up 0 bases, with 5 bases separating them. In germline, CDR1 is PRHDT, CDR2 FYEKMQ (reference sequence). CDR3 sequence: CASSFADQETQYF. The CDR3, as DNA: TGTGCCAGCAGCTTTGCGGACCAAGAGACCCAGTACTTC.